The next 20 T cell receptor beta chains were all read from a single sample in a study of blood T cell repertoires in COVID-19. Assay: immunoSEQ multiplex PCR; the TCRdb copy retains only in-frame clones and omits some. The repertoire has about 110,000 clones, 82% of them found once; the top ten carry 16%. Sequenced sample: peripheral blood. These receptors all stem from a woman in her fifties or sixties with acute or convalescent COVID-19.

V is TRBV6-5 and J is TRBJ1-1; TRBD1 matches 10 bases. This CDR3 spans 14 amino acids. Germline trimming cut 10 bases from V and 1 base from J; bases unmatched to any gene: 6. The V gene's germline CDR1 is MNHEY and CDR2 SVGAGI. In DNA, the CDR3 is TGTGCCACCGACAGGGGGCAAGAGAACACTGAAGCTTTCTTT. It encodes CATDRGQENTEAFF.

The chain joins TRBV27 to TRBJ1-5; 7 nucleotides line up with TRBD1. CDR3 length: 18 amino acids. Looked up from germline, CDR1 is MNHEY and CDR2 is SMNVEV (reference sequence). The V and J ends lost 2 bases and 0 bases, in that order; junction bases with no gene match: 10. This chain's CDR3 is CASSLRRGREDSNQPQHF. The DNA of the CDR3 is TGTGCCAGCAGTTTAAGGAGGGGGCGTGAAGATAGCAATCAGCCCCAGCATTTT.

A remark on this clone: At one boundary the junction diverges from the germline segment, which might be a read error. The chain joins TRBV18 to TRBJ2-7; TRBD1 matches at 7 bases. Germline CDR1 reads KGHSH; CDR2 reads LQKENI. This CDR3 spans 14 amino acids. DNA for the CDR3: TGTGCCAGCTCACCCCGGGACAGCTCCTACGGGCAGTACTTC. This translates into CASSPRDSSYGQYF.

The chain couples TRBV7-2 to TRBJ2-5; D may be TRBD1 (5 bases). The CDR3 has 16 amino acids. Between the trimmed V and J ends, which lost 0 bases and 1 base, there was a span of 12 bases. The V gene's germline CDR1 is SGHTA and CDR2 FQGNSA. The CDR3 is CASSLALRVPQETQYF. Written as DNA, the CDR3 is TGTGCCAGCAGCTTAGCTCTCAGGGTACCCCAAGAGACCCAGTACTTC.

The V and J genes are TRBV7-6 and TRBJ2-7, with 11 bases identical to TRBD1. The CDR3 contains 16 residues. Germline loops: CDR1 SGHVS, CDR2 FNYEAQ. The junction had 10 bases not matched to a gene; V was cut back by 5 bases and J by 4 bases. This chain's CDR3 is CASSPVGGQGAYEQYF. CDR3 sequence (DNA): TGTGCCAGCAGCCCAGTCGGTGGACAGGGGGCGTACGAGCAGTACTTC. Complete variable domain (other parts from reference TRBV7-6 and TRBJ2-7): GAGVSQSPRYKVTKRGQDVALRCDPISGHVSLYWYRQALGQGPEFLTYFNYEAQQDKSGLPNDRFSAERPEGSISTLTIQRTEQRDSAMYRCASSPVGGQGAYEQYFGPGTRLTVT.

This rearrangement joins TRBV4-2 to TRBJ1-1; no firm D call. The V and J ends lost 1 base and 10 bases respectively, with 10 bases between them. The CDR3 consists of 12 residues. Germline CDR1 and CDR2: LGHNA and YNFKEQ. This chain's CDR3 is CASSQGAAAAFF. The DNA of the CDR3 is TGTGCCAGCAGCCAAGGCGCAGCGGCAGCTTTCTTT.

A few counts support this clone. J is TRBJ2-2 and V is TRBV4-2, with TRBD2 identical over 15 bases. V shed 1 base, J shed 1 base, and the junction held 13 bases outside the gene matches. From germline, CDR1 is LGHNA and CDR2 YNFKEQ. This CDR3 comprises 22 residues. CDR3 region: CASSQGSTWGLAGGLNTGELFF. In DNA form, the CDR3 reads TGTGCCAGCAGCCAAGGTTCGACCTGGGGACTAGCGGGGGGTCTGAACACCGGGGAGCTGTTTTTT.

This clone appeared many times. V is TRBV9 and J is TRBJ2-2, with D perhaps TRBD1 (6 bases). Germline V lookup: CDR1 SGDLS, CDR2 YYNGEE. Trimming cost V 2 bases and J 1 base, with 9 bases left between them. The CDR3 extends over 15 amino acids. CDR3 region: CASSVGQRNTGELFF. The CDR3 DNA reads as TGTGCCAGCAGCGTCGGACAGAGGAACACCGGGGAGCTGTTTTTT.

This clone has a handful of counts. V usage is TRBV9 and J usage is TRBJ2-1; TRBD1 agrees at 8 bases. CDR3 length: 14 amino acids. CDR1 and CDR2 from the germline V gene are SGDLS and YYNGEE. V dropped 0 bases and J dropped 8; count of bases not matched to a gene: 4. Here the CDR3 DNA reads TGTGCCAGCAGCGTAGCGGGACAGGAGTATGAGCAGTTCTTC. It translates to CASSVAGQEYEQFF.

V gene TRBV18 combines with J gene TRBJ1-1; 7 nucleotides line up with TRBD1. This CDR3 region has 13 residues. Trimming at V came to 4 bases and at J to 4 bases, leaving 3 bases not matched to a gene. CDR1 and CDR2 (germline): KGHSH, LQKENI. CDR3: CASSRDSGTEAFF. For the CDR3, the DNA is TGTGCCAGCTCACGGGACAGCGGCACTGAAGCTTTCTTT.

The chain employs TRBV3-1 (or the pseudogene TRBV3-2) and TRBJ1-2, with TRBD1 identical over 12 bases. Germline values: CDR1 LGHDT, CDR2 YNNKEL (reference sequence). This CDR3 contains 15 residues. V dropped 4 bases and J dropped 6; count of bases not matched to a gene: 6. CDR3 nucleotide sequence: TGTGCCAGCAGCCTTCTGGGGACAGGGGGCGATGGCTACACCTTC. This sequence encodes CASSLLGTGGDGYTF.

The rearrangement joins TRBV4-1 to TRBJ1-4; D not resolved. Germline V gene data show CDR1 as MGHRA and CDR2 as YSYEKL. This CDR3 region has 15 residues. Trimming took 6 bases from V and 5 from J, leaving 16 bases between them. The CDR3 sequence is CASSLDGNVNEKLFF. The CDR3 DNA follows: TGCGCCAGCAGTCTCGACGGGAACGTCAATGAAAAACTGTTTTTT.

The gene calls are TRBV12-2 and TRBJ1-2. TRBV12-2 is a pseudogene segment. This CDR3 contains 15 residues. CDR3 residues: CASRLGGSPNYGYTF. CDR3 nucleotide sequence: TGTGCAAGTCGCTTAGGAGGAAGTCCCAACTATGGCTACACCTTC.

Notes on this clone: Other DNA sequences within the sample encode an identical CDR3. This chain links TRBV3-1 (or the pseudogene TRBV3-2) with TRBJ2-7; weak D call: TRBD1 (6 bases). CDR3 length equals 12 residues. Trimming removed 4 bases at V and 3 bases at J, with 7 bases between. The germline V gene has CDR1 LGHDT and CDR2 YNNKEL (reference sequence). In DNA form, the CDR3 reads TGTGCCAGCAGCCCACAGGGCTACGAGCAGTACTTC. Translated: CASSPQGYEQYF.

This clone was picked up a small number of times. CDR3 region: CASSLEAYSYEQYF. CDR3 nucleotides: TGCGCCAGCAGCTTGGAAGCCTACTCCTACGAGCAGTACTTC. This chain joins TRBV5-1 and TRBJ2-7, with D unclear. Germline-derived CDR1 and CDR2 are SGHRS and YFSETQ. V gave up 0 bases and J gave up 0 bases, with 7 bases separating them. This CDR3 contains 14 residues.

This chain uses TRBV9 with TRBJ1-1; D possibly corresponds to TRBD1 (5 bases). The V and J ends lost 1 base and 3 bases respectively, with 13 bases between them. The CDR3 covers 15 residues. Germline assignment: CDR1 SGDLS and CDR2 YYNGEE. CDR3: CASSVPDSQDTEAFF. The CDR3 bases are TGTGCCAGCAGCGTACCAGACAGCCAAGACACTGAAGCTTTCTTT.

V gene TRBV2 combines with J gene TRBJ2-5; 7 nucleotides agree with TRBD1. The CDR3 is 12 amino acids. Germline loops: CDR1 SNHLY, CDR2 FYNNEI. Unmatched junction bases numbered 3, after V lost 11 bases and J lost 0 bases. CDR3 residues: CAGQDDQETQYF. The CDR3 nucleotides are TGTGCCGGACAGGACGACCAAGAGACCCAGTACTTC.

The CDR3 sequence is CASRTGTGDEKLFF. In DNA form, the CDR3 reads TGTGCCAGCAGGACCGGGACAGGTGATGAAAAACTGTTTTTT. The V call is TRBV2, the J call TRBJ1-4, with 8 bases identical to TRBD1. The trim removed 6 bases at V and 6 bases at J, leaving 6 bases unmatched. Germline CDR1 and CDR2: SNHLY and FYNNEI. The CDR3 totals 14 residues.

This clone was detected once. The rearrangement joins TRBV19 to TRBJ1-6; D perhaps matches TRBD1 (6 bases). Germline CDR1 is LNHDA and CDR2 is SQIVND (reference sequence). Trimming cost V 6 bases and J 1 base, with 10 bases left between them. The CDR3 consists of 15 residues. DNA of the CDR3: TGTGCCAGTAGCCTGACAGGATCCTATAATTCACCCCTCCACTTT. It yields the protein CASSLTGSYNSPLHF. Based on the CDR3 plus reference TRBV19 and TRBJ1-6, the full variable domain is DGGITQSPKYLFRKEGQNVTLSCEQNLNHDAMYWYRQDPGQGLRLIYYSQIVNDFQKGDIAEGYSVSREKKESFPLTVTSAQKNPTAFYLCASSLTGSYNSPLHFGNGTRLTVT.

The chain recombines TRBV2 with TRBJ2-5; D is perhaps TRBD1 (6 bases). Germline CDR1 is SNHLY and CDR2 is FYNNEI. V shed 7 bases and J shed 2 bases, with 14 bases lying between them. The CDR3 contains 14 residues. The CDR3: CASTLRTVQETQYF. In DNA form, the CDR3 reads TGTGCCAGCACCCTTCGGACAGTACAAGAGACCCAGTACTTC.